Below, 32 T cell receptor beta chains from the same sample are listed, as sequenced in a study of siplizumab effects on memory and regulatory T cells. TCRdb's copy holds only in-frame clones and misses some; the assay was immunoSEQ multiplex PCR. This sample yields roughly 60,000 clones, of which roughly 96% are seen a single time; around 0.093% belongs to the top ten. The sequencing sample was made of naive CD8+ T cells sorted from blood. The receptors come from a human donor in good health.

This clone was counted a single time. The chain carries TRBV12-5 and TRBJ1-4; 9 bases are a match to TRBD1. The length of the CDR3 is 15 residues. CDR1 is LGHNT and CDR2 is FRNRAP in the germline V gene. The V and J ends lost 6 bases and 8 bases, in that order; junction bases with no gene match: 10. The CDR3 here is CASGTTGTGREKLFF. In DNA, the CDR3 is TGTGCTAGTGGCACCACCGGGACAGGGAGGGAAAAACTGTTTTTT.

V is TRBV19 and J is TRBJ1-1; no firm D call. From germline, CDR1 is LNHDA and CDR2 SQIVND (reference sequence). This CDR3 has 15 residues. Trimming took 0 bases from V and 3 from J, leaving 11 bases between them. This CDR3 reads CASSIDRSGYTEAFF. CDR3 nucleotides: TGTGCCAGTAGTATAGATCGGAGCGGGTACACTGAAGCTTTCTTT.

The chain joins TRBV6-6 to TRBJ2-7; TRBD1 might be the D (5 bases). V was clipped by 6 bases and J by 3 bases, with 15 bases between them. Per the germline V gene, CDR1 is MNHNY and CDR2 is SVGAGI (reference sequence). This CDR3 is built from 14 residues. DNA for the CDR3: TGTGCCAGCAGCCCTCTCACAGGCAGCTACGAGCAGTACTTC. Translating gives CASSPLTGSYEQYF.

The rearrangement uses TRBV19 and TRBJ1-1; D unclear. The CDR3 has 12 amino acids. V was cut by 1 base and J by 8 bases, with 8 bases left in between. Germline V lookup: CDR1 LNHDA, CDR2 SQIVND (reference sequence). The CDR3 region has the DNA TGTGCCAGTAGTATAGGGCGCCCCGAAGCTTTCTTT. Amino acid sequence: CASSIGRPEAFF.

The chain employs TRBV7-7 and TRBJ1-4; no clear D. Between the trimmed V and J ends, which lost 4 bases and 7 bases, there was a span of 10 bases. Germline V lookup: CDR1 SSHAT, CDR2 FNYEAQ (reference sequence). CDR3 length: 13 amino acids. CDR3 sequence reads: CASSSGVGEKLFF. The DNA for the CDR3 is TGTGCCAGCAGCTCCGGGGTCGGTGAAAAACTGTTTTTT.

V gene TRBV6-5 combines with J gene TRBJ1-1; D perhaps matches TRBD1 (6 bases). This CDR3 spans 14 amino acids. Trimming pared 2 bases from V and 4 bases from J, leaving 11 bases between. CDR1 is MNHEY, CDR2 SVGAGI, per germline. CDR3: CASSYGGVSTEAFF. CDR3 nucleotide sequence: TGTGCCAGCAGTTACGGGGGCGTCAGCACTGAAGCTTTCTTT.

V is TRBV7-6 and J is TRBJ2-1; 14 bases are shared with TRBD2. Losses at the gene ends were 5 bases for V and 7 bases for J; bases not matched to a gene: 10. The germline V gene encodes CDR1 SGHVS and CDR2 FNYEAQ. The CDR3 totals 17 residues. CDR3 loop: CASSNPKTSGGANEQFF. In nucleotides, the CDR3 is TGTGCCAGCAGCAACCCAAAGACTAGCGGGGGGGCTAATGAGCAGTTCTTC.

The rearrangement joins TRBV29-1 to TRBJ2-7; D uncertain. Trimming removed 0 bases from V and 2 bases from J, with 8 bases in between. CDR3 length equals 13 residues. Germline lookup yields CDR1 SQVTM and CDR2 ANQGSEA. CDR3 amino acids: CSVEDYSTYEQYF. CDR3 coding DNA: TGCAGCGTTGAAGACTACAGCACCTACGAGCAGTACTTC.

This clone was counted a single time. This rearrangement joins TRBV5-3 to TRBJ1-2; D remains ambiguous. TRBV5-3 is identified as an open reading frame with a role that is uncertain. The CDR3 contains 15 residues. V gave up 1 base and J gave up 3 bases, with 13 bases separating them. The CDR3 here is CARSLRARHYYGYTF. The CDR3 coding sequence is TGTGCCAGAAGCTTGCGGGCCCGCCACTACTATGGCTACACCTTC.

The rearrangement links TRBV7-2 to TRBJ2-7; 9 positions match TRBD1. This CDR3 is built from 15 residues. J gave up 0 bases and V 3 bases, and 3 bases lay outside the gene matches. From germline, CDR1 is SGHTA and CDR2 FQGNSA. CDR3 nucleotides: TGTGCCAGCAGCTTTGAGGACAGGGGCTCCTACGAGCAGTACTTC. This codes for CASSFEDRGSYEQYF.

The rearrangement links TRBV27 to TRBJ1-5; 9 bases map to TRBD1. This CDR3 is built from 17 residues. CDR1 is MNHEY, CDR2 SMNVEV, per germline (reference sequence). The ends lost 5 bases at V and 1 base at J; junction bases unmatched: 9. Written as DNA, the CDR3 is TGTGCCAGCAGTGTAACAGGGGGCTGGGGGAGCAATCAGCCCCAGCATTTT. Amino acids: CASSVTGGWGSNQPQHF.

The genes are TRBV19 and TRBJ1-2; 9 positions match TRBD1. V gave up 7 bases and J gave up 2 bases; unmatched junction bases: 8. There are 15 residues in the CDR3. The germline V gene encodes CDR1 LNHDA and CDR2 SQIVND (reference sequence). The CDR3 coding sequence is TGTGCCAGTACCGACGGGGACAGGGTAAACTATGGCTACACCTTC. Protein: CASTDGDRVNYGYTF.

The gene calls are TRBV11-2 and TRBJ2-7; TRBD2 aligns across 15 bases. There are 19 residues in the CDR3. Germline CDR1 reads SGHAT; CDR2 reads FQNNGV. Trimming at V came to 1 base and at J to 2 bases, leaving 9 bases not matched to a gene. Written as DNA, the CDR3 is TGTGCCAGCAGCTTAGGGATCGGGACTAGCGGGGGGATCGCCTACGAGCAGTACTTC. Translation: CASSLGIGTSGGIAYEQYF. Filled out from reference TRBV11-2 and TRBJ2-7, the complete variable domain reads EAGVAQSPRYKIIEKRQSVAFWCNPISGHATLYWYQQILGQGPKLLIQFQNNGVVDDSQLPKDRFSAERLKGVDSTLKIQPAKLEDSAVYLCASSLGIGTSGGIAYEQYFGPGTRLTVT.

The chain couples TRBV6-5 to TRBJ2-7; TRBD1 might be the D (5 bases). Germline CDR1 MNHEY, CDR2 SVGAGI. Between the trimmed V and J ends, which lost 5 bases and 2 bases, there was a span of 10 bases. This CDR3 is built from 13 residues. The CDR3 sequence: CASSLGHPYEQYF. The CDR3 DNA sequence: TGTGCCAGCAGTCTAGGACATCCCTACGAGCAGTACTTC.

The genes are TRBV4-3 and TRBJ2-2, with 10 bases identical to TRBD2. CDR3 length equals 17 residues. Trimming removed 1 base from V and 2 bases from J; junction bases left unmatched: 4. CDR1 is LGHNA, CDR2 YSLEER, per germline. The CDR3 DNA sequence: TGCGCCAGCAGCCAAGCTATAGCGGGGGGAAACACCGGGGAGCTGTTTTTT. The encoded protein is CASSQAIAGGNTGELFF.

CDR3 nucleotides: TGTGCCTGGGACAGGGAAGGGAATGGCTACACCTTC. Its protein product is CAWDREGNGYTF. The rearrangement joins TRBV30 to TRBJ1-2; 7 nucleotides agree with TRBD1. J lost 6 bases, V lost 5 bases, and 6 bases had no gene match. Per germline, CDR1 GTSNPN and CDR2 SVGIG (reference sequence). The CDR3 contains 12 residues.

The chain employs TRBV27 and TRBJ1-2, with D maybe TRBD1 (5 bases). Germline V gives CDR1 MNHEY, CDR2 SMNVEV (reference sequence). This CDR3 has 14 amino acids. Trimming removed 5 bases at V and 4 bases at J, with 14 bases between. In DNA form, the CDR3 reads TGTGCCAGCAGTCTCTCCGGGACTGGCTATGGCTACACCTTC. It translates to CASSLSGTGYGYTF.

This clone was counted a single time. V usage is TRBV15 and J usage is TRBJ2-1; TRBD2 is a possible D gene (7 bases). This CDR3 is 13 amino acids long. Trimming left V 6 bases short and J 8 bases short, with 14 bases between. Germline assignment: CDR1 LNHNV and CDR2 YYDKDF (reference sequence). This CDR3 is CATRIGGGHEQFF. The CDR3, as DNA: TGTGCCACCAGAATAGGGGGGGGGCATGAGCAGTTCTTC.

The chain employs TRBV11-2 and TRBJ2-7, with 8 nucleotides matching TRBD2. This CDR3 contains 17 residues. Germline CDR1 reads SGHAT; CDR2 reads FQNNGV. The junction had 16 bases not matched to a gene; V was cut back by 4 bases and J by 5 bases. CDR3 DNA: TGTGCCAGCAGCTCGCTGACCTCTAGCGGGCCGAAGAACGAGCAGTACTTC. It encodes CASSSLTSSGPKNEQYF.

The chain is built from TRBV4-2 and TRBJ1-1; unclear D gene. CDR3 length: 13 amino acids. V lost 4 bases to trimming and J lost 7 bases, with 13 bases between them. Germline V CDR1 and CDR2: LGHNA, YNFKEQ. Here the CDR3 DNA reads TGTGCCAGCAGCCCTAGAGAGGGCGATGAAGCTTTCTTT. Translated: CASSPREGDEAFF.

Only one count was recorded for this clone. V usage is TRBV10-2 and J usage is TRBJ2-3; D perhaps matches TRBD1 (5 bases). The CDR3 contains 15 residues. Germline CDR1 reads WSHSY; CDR2 reads SAAADI. The V end lost 2 bases, the J end lost 2 bases, and 11 bases lay between the germline ends. This chain's CDR3 is CASSEIGANTDTQYF. CDR3 sequence (DNA): TGCGCCAGCAGTGAGATAGGGGCCAACACAGATACGCAGTATTTT.

The gene calls are TRBV2 and TRBJ1-5; D is unresolved. Between the trimmed V and J ends, which lost 3 bases and 3 bases, there was a span of 9 bases. The CDR3 runs to 14 residues. CDR1 SNHLY and CDR2 FYNNEI come from the germline V gene. CDR3 DNA: TGTGCCAGCAGTGACGTCAGTCACAATCAGCCCCAGCATTTT. It codes for CASSDVSHNQPQHF.

A single count supports this clone. The gene calls are TRBV4-1 and TRBJ2-1; D call uncertain. Trimming removed 1 base at V and 6 bases at J, with 10 bases between. The CDR3 has 14 amino acids. CDR1 and CDR2 (germline): MGHRA, YSYEKL. The CDR3 is CASSQVSVRNEQFF. DNA of the CDR3: TGCGCCAGCAGCCAAGTGAGTGTGCGCAATGAGCAGTTCTTC.

This clone was picked up one time. This chain uses TRBV18 with TRBJ2-4; D may be TRBD1 (5 bases). The V gene's germline CDR1 is KGHSH and CDR2 LQKENI. Trimming removed 1 base from V and 8 bases from J, with 12 bases in between. The CDR3 spans 14 residues. The chain's CDR3 is CASSPQGSQDIQYF. Here the CDR3 DNA reads TGTGCCAGCTCACCACAGGGGTCCCAGGACATTCAGTACTTC.

The rearrangement links TRBV18 to TRBJ2-5, with 8 bases aligning to TRBD2. This CDR3 has 15 amino acids. Germline loops: CDR1 KGHSH, CDR2 LQKENI. Germline trimming cut 5 bases from V and 1 base from J; bases unmatched to any gene: 6. The CDR3 is CASSDSGDLQETQYF. CDR3 DNA: TGTGCCAGCTCAGATAGCGGGGACCTCCAAGAGACCCAGTACTTC.

The chain links TRBV15 to TRBJ2-7; D is unclear. CDR1 is LNHNV, CDR2 YYDKDF, per germline (reference sequence). The V gene lost 6 bases and the J gene lost 1 base, with 10 bases spanning the gap. This CDR3 contains 13 residues. The CDR3 is CATRSPTSYEQYF. The CDR3 nucleotides are TGTGCCACCAGGTCCCCTACTTCCTACGAGCAGTACTTC.

This clone was seen just once. The chain is built from TRBV5-4 and TRBJ2-7, with 9 bases lining up with TRBD2. With 4 bases clipped from V and 1 base from J, the junction kept 6 bases outside the gene matches. Germline CDR1 SGHNT, CDR2 YYREEE (reference sequence). The CDR3 length is 15 residues. CDR3 sequence (DNA): TGTGCCAGCAGCCGTAGCGGGGGCGTGTCCTACGAGCAGTACTTC. Translated: CASSRSGGVSYEQYF.

The V call is TRBV19, the J call TRBJ1-1, with TRBD1 as a possible D gene (6 bases). The CDR3 runs 14 residues. Germline CDR1 is LNHDA and CDR2 is SQIVND (reference sequence). Trimming left V 6 bases short and J 3 bases short, with 14 bases between. The CDR3 coding sequence is TGTGCCAGTAGGGAACAGGGTTTGGACACTGAAGCTTTCTTT. This encodes CASREQGLDTEAFF.

The rearrangement links TRBV7-6 to TRBJ2-1, with D uncertain. Germline values: CDR1 SGHVS, CDR2 FNYEAQ. Trimming took off 6 bases at V and 7 bases at J, with 16 bases between the two ends. The CDR3 extends over 14 amino acids. The CDR3 sequence: CASSRIGSPNEQFF. The CDR3 bases are TGTGCCAGCAGTCGGATAGGCAGCCCTAATGAGCAGTTCTTC.

The chain links TRBV11-2 to TRBJ1-1; D is uncertain. Germline assignment: CDR1 SGHAT and CDR2 FQNNGV. V was cut by 4 bases and J by 4 bases, with 7 bases left in between. CDR3 size: 12 residues. This chain's CDR3 is CASSSQFTEAFF. The CDR3 bases are TGTGCCAGCAGCTCCCAGTTCACTGAAGCTTTCTTT.

The chain carries TRBV13 and TRBJ2-5; D gene unclear. The CDR3 is 13 residues long. Trimming pared 5 bases from V and 2 bases from J, leaving 9 bases between. Germline V gene data show CDR1 as PRHDT and CDR2 as FYEKMQ (reference sequence). The CDR3 nucleotides are TGTGCCAGCAGCCCCCAGCCTCAAGAGACCCAGTACTTC. Its protein product is CASSPQPQETQYF.

The rearrangement joins TRBV4-3 to TRBJ2-7; TRBD2 aligns across 13 bases. The CDR3 is 16 amino acids. J was trimmed by 2 bases and V by 2 bases; bases with no gene match: 3. CDR1 is LGHNA and CDR2 is YSLEER in the germline V gene. CDR3 DNA sequence: TGCGCCAGCAGCCAAACTAGCGGGGGGGTACCCTACGAGCAGTACTTC. Encoded protein: CASSQTSGGVPYEQYF.